This TCR beta chain was documented in a study of blood T cell repertoires in COVID-19. Sequencing was performed with immunoSEQ multiplex PCR; in TCRdb, only in-frame clones are kept and a portion is missing. The sample carries hundreds of thousands of clones, 75% to 90% recorded once. Participants came from about 23 US areas, aged about 18 to 90 years. Cohort assignment relied on participant-reported clinical history. Donors of Cohort 3 who recovered were those that had two negative PCRs, clearance, or symptom resolution. This clone was detected once. The CDR3 runs to 15 residues. The germline CDR1 and CDR2 sequences are SGHNT and YENEEA. V lost 3 bases, J lost 5 bases, and 16 bases lay in between.

Sample: PBMCs or T cells enriched from blood (not recorded which). The chain joins TRBV11-3 to TRBJ1-1; D is ambiguous. The source of this sequence is a woman aged 40-49 years who had recovered from COVID-19. The CDR3 spells CASSFGRGPGTEAFF. As DNA, the CDR3 is TGTGCCAGCAGCTTTGGACGTGGACCGGGGACTGAAGCTTTCTTT.